This T cell receptor beta chain stems from a study of T-cell memory formation after mild COVID-19. General study findings and limits: Clones contracting across day 15 to 85 had a balanced CD4/CD8 profile; later expanding clones leaned CD4+.

This clonotype showed up many times. Its matching antigen is unknown. TCRdb analysed the 5' RACE reads with MiXCR anew, one entry per CDR3 protein. The data contain 400,000 to 550,000 distinct CDR3 sequences, nearly 25% of them singletons. CDR3 size: 14 residues. V lost 4 bases and J 5 bases, leaving 12 bases between the germline ends. Germline V CDR1 and CDR2: GTSNPN, SVGIG (reference sequence). The sequenced material came from PBMCs or a T cell subset sorted from them (not recorded which). The chain is built from TRBV30 and TRBJ1-6; TRBD1 might be the D (5 bases). The clonotype originates from an adult woman who had mild COVID-19 (a few samples of this study predate the infection). Cell type and time point are not known. The CDR3 loop reads CAWNMGTNNSPLHF. The CDR3 bases are TGTGCCTGGAACATGGGGACTAATAATTCACCCCTCCACTTT.